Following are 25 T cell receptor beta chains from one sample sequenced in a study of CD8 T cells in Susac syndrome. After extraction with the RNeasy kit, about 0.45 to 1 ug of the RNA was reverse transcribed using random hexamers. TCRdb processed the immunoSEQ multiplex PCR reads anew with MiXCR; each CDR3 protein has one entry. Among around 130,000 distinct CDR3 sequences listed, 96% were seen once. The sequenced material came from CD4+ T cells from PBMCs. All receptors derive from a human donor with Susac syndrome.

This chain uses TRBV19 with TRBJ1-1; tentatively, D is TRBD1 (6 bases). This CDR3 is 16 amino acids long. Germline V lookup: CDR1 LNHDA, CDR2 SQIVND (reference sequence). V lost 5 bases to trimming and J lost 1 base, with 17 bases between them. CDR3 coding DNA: TGTGCCAGTAGTGCCGACAGGTCCAAGAGGAACACTGAAGCTTTCTTT. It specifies CASSADRSKRNTEAFF.

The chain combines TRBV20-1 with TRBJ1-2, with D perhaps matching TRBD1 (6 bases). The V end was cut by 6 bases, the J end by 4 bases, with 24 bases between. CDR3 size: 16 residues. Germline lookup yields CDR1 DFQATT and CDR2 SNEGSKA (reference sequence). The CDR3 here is CSATRGGQALLYGYTF. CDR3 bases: TGCAGTGCAACAAGAGGGGGTCAGGCCCTCCTCTATGGCTACACCTTC.

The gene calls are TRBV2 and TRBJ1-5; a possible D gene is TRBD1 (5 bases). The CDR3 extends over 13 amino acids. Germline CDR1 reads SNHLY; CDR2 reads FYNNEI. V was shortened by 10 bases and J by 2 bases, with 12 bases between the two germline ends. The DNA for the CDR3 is TGTGCCACGCGAGGGGACGGCAATCAGCCCCAGCATTTT. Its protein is CATRGDGNQPQHF.

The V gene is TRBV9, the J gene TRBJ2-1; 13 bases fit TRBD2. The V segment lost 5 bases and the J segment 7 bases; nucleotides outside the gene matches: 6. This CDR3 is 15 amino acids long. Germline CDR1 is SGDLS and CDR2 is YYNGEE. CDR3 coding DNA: TGTGCCAGCAGTGTGGGACTAGCGGGGACAAATGAGCAGTTCTTC. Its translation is CASSVGLAGTNEQFF.

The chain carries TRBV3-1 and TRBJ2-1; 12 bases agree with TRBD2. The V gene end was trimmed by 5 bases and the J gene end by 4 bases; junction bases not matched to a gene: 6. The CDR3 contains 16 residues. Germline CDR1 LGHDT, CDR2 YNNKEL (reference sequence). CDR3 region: CASSGPGTSGYNEQFF. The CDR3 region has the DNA TGTGCCAGCAGCGGACCCGGGACTAGCGGGTACAATGAGCAGTTCTTC.

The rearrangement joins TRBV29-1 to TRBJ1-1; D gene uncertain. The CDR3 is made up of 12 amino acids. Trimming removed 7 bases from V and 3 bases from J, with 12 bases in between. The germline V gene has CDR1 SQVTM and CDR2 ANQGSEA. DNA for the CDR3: TGCAGCGGGAGTATTTTGGACACTGAAGCTTTCTTT. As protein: CSGSILDTEAFF.

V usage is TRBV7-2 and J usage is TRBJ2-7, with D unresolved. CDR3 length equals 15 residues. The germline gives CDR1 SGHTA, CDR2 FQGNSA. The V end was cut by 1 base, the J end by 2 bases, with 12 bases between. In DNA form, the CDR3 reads TGTGCCAGCAGCTTAGGAAGGCCTTCTACCTACGAGCAGTACTTC. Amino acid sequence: CASSLGRPSTYEQYF.

DNA of the CDR3: TGTGCCAGCAGCTTCGGGACAGGGGTTTCCGAGACCCAGTACTTC. Residues: CASSFGTGVSETQYF. The chain carries TRBV7-9 and TRBJ2-5; the match to TRBD1 covers 10 bases. Germline CDR1 SEHNR, CDR2 FQNEAQ (reference sequence). The CDR3 loop spans 15 amino acids. J gave up 5 bases and V 3 bases, and 6 bases lay outside the gene matches. The full variable domain, with the rest looked up from reference TRBV7-9 and TRBJ2-5, is DTGVSQNPRHKITKRGQNVTFRCDPISEHNRLYWYRQTLGQGPEFLTYFQNEAQLEKSRLLSDRFSAERPKGSFSTLEIQRTEQGDSAMYLCASSFGTGVSETQYFGPGTRLLVL.

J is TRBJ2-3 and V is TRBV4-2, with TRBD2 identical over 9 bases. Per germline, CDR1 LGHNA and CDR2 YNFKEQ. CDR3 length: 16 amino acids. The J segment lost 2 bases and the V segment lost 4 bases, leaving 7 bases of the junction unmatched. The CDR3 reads CASSRVAGVDTDTQYF. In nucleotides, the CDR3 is TGTGCCAGCAGCCGAGTAGCGGGAGTCGACACAGATACGCAGTATTTT.

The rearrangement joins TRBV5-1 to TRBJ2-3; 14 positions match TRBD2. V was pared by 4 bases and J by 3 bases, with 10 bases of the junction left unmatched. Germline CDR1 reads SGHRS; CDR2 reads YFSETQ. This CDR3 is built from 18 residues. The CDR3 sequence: CASSVGLAGVIITDTQYF. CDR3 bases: TGCGCCAGCAGCGTGGGACTAGCGGGAGTTATAATTACAGATACGCAGTATTTT.

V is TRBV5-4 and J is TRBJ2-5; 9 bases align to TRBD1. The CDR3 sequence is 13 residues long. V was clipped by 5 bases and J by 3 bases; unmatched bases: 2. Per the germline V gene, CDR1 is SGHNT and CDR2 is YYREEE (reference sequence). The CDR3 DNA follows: TGTGCCAGCAGGCGGACAGGGGAAGAGACCCAGTACTTC. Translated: CASRRTGEETQYF.

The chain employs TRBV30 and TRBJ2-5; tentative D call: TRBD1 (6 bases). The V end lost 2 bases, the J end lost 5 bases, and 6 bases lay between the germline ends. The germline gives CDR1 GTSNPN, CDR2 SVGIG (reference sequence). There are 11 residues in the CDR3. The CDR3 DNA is TGTGCCTGGAGTAGGGGGGAGACCCAGTACTTC. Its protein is CAWSRGETQYF. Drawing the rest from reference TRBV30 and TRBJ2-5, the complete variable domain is SQTIHQWPATLVQPVGSPLSLECTVEGTSNPNLYWYRQAAGRGLQLLFYSVGIGQISSEVPQNLSASRPQDRQFILSSKKLLLSDSGFYLCAWSRGETQYFGPGTRLLVL.

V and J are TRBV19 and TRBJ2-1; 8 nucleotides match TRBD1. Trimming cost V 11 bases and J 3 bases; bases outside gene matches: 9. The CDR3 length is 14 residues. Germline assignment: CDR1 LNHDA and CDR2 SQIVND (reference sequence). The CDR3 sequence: CASVNGQGYNEQFF. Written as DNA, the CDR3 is TGTGCCTCTGTAAACGGACAGGGCTACAATGAGCAGTTCTTC.

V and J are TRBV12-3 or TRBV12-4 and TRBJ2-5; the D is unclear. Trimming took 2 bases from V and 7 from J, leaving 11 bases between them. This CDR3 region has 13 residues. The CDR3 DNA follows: TGTGCCAGCAGTTTAAAACTAAAGGGGACCCAGTACTTC. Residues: CASSLKLKGTQYF.

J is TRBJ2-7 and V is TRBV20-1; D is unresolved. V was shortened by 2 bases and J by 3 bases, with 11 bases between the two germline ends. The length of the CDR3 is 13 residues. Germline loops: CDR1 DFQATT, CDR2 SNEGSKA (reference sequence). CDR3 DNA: TGCAGTGCTAGACAGGAACCCTACTACGAGCAGTACTTC. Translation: CSARQEPYYEQYF.

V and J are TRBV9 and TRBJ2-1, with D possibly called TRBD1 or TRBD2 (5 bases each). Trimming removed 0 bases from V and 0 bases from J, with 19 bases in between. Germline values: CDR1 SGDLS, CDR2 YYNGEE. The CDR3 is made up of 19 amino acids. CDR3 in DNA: TGTGCCAGCAGCGTAGTCATGGGGGTGGGTTTGGGCTCCTACAATGAGCAGTTCTTC. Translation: CASSVVMGVGLGSYNEQFF. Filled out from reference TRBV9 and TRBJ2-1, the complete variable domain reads DSGVTQTPKHLITATGQRVTLRCSPRSGDLSVYWYQQSLDQGLQFLIQYYNGEERAKGNILERFSAQQFPDLHSELNLSSLELGDSALYFCASSVVMGVGLGSYNEQFFGPGTRLTVL.

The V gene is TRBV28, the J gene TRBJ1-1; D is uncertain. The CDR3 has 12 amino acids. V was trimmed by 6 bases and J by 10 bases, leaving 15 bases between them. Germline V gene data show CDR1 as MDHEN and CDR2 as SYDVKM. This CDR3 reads CASSTLLLTAFF. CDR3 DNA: TGTGCCAGCAGCACTCTGCTTTTGACAGCTTTCTTT.

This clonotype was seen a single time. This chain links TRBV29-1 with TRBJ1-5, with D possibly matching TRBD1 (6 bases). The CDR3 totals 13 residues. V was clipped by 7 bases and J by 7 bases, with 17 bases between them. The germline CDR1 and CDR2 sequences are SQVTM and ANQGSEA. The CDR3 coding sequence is TGCAGCGCCCAGAGGGGGGGCGGGCAGCCCCAGCATTTT. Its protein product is CSAQRGGGQPQHF.

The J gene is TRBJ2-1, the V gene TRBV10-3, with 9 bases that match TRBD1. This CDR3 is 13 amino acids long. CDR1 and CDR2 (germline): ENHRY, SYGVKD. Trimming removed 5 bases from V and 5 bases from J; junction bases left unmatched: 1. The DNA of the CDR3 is TGTGCCATCAGTAGGGACAGGGACAATGAGCAGTTCTTC. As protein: CAISRDRDNEQFF.

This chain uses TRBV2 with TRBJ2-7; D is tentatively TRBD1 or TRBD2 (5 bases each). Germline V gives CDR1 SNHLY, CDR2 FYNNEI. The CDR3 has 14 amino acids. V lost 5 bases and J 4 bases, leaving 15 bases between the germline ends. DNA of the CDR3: TGTGCCAGCAGTTGGGACGGGAAGAATTACGAGCAGTACTTC. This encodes CASSWDGKNYEQYF. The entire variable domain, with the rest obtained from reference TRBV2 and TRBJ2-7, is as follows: EPEVTQTPSHQVTQMGQEVILRCVPISNHLYFYWYRQILGQKVEFLVSFYNNEISEKSEIFDDQFSVERPDGSNFTLKIRSTKLEDSAMYFCASSWDGKNYEQYFGPGTRLTVT.

Here the CDR3 DNA reads TGTGCCAGCAGCCAAGATGGGCGGAACAATCAGCCCCAGCATTTT. Translating it yields CASSQDGRNNQPQHF. The gene calls are TRBV4-2 and TRBJ1-5; unclear D gene. The CDR3 contains 15 residues. Germline V lookup: CDR1 LGHNA, CDR2 YNFKEQ. V shed 0 bases and J shed 3 bases, with 9 bases lying between them.

The chain's CDR3 is CTSSHLRALEAFF. CDR3 bases: TGCACCAGCAGCCATCTCAGGGCCCTCGAAGCTTTCTTT. J is TRBJ1-1 and V is TRBV1. TRBV1 is a documented pseudogene. The CDR3 totals 13 residues.

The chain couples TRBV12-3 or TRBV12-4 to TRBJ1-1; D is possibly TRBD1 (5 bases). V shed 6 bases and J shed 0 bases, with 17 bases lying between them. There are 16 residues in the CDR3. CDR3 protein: CASRTGTGLLNTEAFF. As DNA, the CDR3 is TGTGCCAGCAGGACTGGGACGGGTCTTCTGAACACTGAAGCTTTCTTT.

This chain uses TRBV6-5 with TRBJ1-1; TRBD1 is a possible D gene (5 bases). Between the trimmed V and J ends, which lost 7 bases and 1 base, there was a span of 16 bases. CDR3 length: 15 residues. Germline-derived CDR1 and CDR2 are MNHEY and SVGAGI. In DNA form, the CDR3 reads TGTGCCAGCAAAAGGGGACCGAGTACGAACACTGAAGCTTTCTTT. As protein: CASKRGPSTNTEAFF.

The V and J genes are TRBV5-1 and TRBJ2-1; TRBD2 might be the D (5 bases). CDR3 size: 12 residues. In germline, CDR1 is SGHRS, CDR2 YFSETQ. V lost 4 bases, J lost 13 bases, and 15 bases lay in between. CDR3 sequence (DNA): TGCGCCAGCAGCCCGGGGAATGGTGAACAGTTCTTC. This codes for CASSPGNGEQFF.